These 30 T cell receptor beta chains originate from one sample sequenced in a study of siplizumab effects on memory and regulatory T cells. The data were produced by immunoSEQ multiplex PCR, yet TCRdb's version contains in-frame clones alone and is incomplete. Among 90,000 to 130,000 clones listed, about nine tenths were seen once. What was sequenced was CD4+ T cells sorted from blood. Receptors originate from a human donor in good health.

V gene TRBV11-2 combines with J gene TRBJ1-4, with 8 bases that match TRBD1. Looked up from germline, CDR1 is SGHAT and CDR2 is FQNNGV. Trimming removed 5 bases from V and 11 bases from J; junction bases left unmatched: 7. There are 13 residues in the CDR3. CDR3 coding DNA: TGTGCCAGCAGCGTGACAGGGGAGGGGAAACTGTTTTTT. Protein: CASSVTGEGKLFF.

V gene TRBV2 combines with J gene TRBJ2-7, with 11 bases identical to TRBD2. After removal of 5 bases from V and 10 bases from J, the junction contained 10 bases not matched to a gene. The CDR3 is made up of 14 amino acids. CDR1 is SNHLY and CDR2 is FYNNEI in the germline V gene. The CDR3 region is CASSPLAGGTVQYF. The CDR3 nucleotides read TGTGCCAGCAGTCCTCTAGCGGGAGGCACGGTTCAGTACTTC.

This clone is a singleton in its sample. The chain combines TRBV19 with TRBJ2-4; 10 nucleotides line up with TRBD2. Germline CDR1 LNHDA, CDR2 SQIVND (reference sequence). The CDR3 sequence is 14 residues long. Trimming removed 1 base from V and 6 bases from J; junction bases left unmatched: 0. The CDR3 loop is CASSIGLAGNIQYF. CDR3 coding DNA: TGTGCCAGTAGTATAGGACTAGCGGGAAACATTCAGTACTTC.

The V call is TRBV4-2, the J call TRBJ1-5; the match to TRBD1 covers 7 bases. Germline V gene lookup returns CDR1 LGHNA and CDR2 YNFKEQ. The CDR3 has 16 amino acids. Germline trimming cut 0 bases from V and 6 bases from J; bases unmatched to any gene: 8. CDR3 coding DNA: TGTGCCAGCAGCCAAGATTGGAGACAGGGTGGTCAGCCCCAGCATTTT. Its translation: CASSQDWRQGGQPQHF.

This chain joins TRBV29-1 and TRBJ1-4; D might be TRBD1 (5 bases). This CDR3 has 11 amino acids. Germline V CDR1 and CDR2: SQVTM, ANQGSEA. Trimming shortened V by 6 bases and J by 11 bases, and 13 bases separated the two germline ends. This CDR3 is CSVGSGGKLFF. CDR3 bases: TGCAGCGTCGGATCGGGGGGGAAACTGTTTTTT.

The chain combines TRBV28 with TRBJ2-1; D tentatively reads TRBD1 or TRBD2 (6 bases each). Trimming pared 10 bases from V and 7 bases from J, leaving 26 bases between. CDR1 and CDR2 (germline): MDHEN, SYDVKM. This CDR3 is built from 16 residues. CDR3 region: CATSPPRGRGANEQFF. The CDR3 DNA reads TGTGCCACCTCCCCCCCCCGGGGGCGGGGAGCGAATGAGCAGTTCTTC.

The CDR3 DNA reads as TGTGCCAGCAGCCAAGAGTGGCAAAACACCGGGGAGCTGTTTTTT. Residues: CASSQEWQNTGELFF. The rearrangement joins TRBV4-2 to TRBJ2-2, with no clear D. Trimming stripped 0 bases from V and 2 bases from J, with 7 bases between. CDR3 length: 15 amino acids. Germline V lookup: CDR1 LGHNA, CDR2 YNFKEQ.

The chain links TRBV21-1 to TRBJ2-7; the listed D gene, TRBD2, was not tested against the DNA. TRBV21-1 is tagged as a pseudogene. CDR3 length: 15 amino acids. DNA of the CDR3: TGTGCCAGCAGCAATCCTAGCGGGAGGGCCCACGAGCAGTACTTC. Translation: CASSNPSGRAHEQYF.

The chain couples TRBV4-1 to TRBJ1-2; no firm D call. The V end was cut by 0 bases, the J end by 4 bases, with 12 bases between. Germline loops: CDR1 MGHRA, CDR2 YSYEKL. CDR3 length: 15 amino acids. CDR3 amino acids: CASSQEGNRFYGYTF. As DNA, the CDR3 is TGCGCCAGCAGCCAAGAGGGGAACAGATTCTATGGCTACACCTTC.

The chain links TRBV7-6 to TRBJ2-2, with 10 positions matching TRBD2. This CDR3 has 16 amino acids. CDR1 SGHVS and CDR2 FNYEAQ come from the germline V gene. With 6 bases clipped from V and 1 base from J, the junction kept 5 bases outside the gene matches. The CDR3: CASSATSGENTGELFF. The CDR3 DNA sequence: TGTGCCAGCAGTGCCACTAGCGGGGAGAACACCGGGGAGCTGTTTTTT.

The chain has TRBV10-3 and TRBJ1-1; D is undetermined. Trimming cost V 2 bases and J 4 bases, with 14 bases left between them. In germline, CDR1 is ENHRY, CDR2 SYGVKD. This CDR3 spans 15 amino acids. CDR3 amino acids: CAISEEAISGTEAFF. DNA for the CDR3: TGTGCCATCAGTGAGGAGGCCATAAGCGGCACTGAAGCTTTCTTT.

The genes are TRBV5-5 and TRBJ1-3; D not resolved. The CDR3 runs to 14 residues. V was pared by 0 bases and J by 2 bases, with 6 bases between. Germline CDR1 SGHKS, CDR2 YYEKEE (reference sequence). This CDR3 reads CASSLEVAGNTIYF. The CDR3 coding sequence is TGTGCCAGCAGCTTGGAAGTAGCTGGAAACACCATATATTTT.

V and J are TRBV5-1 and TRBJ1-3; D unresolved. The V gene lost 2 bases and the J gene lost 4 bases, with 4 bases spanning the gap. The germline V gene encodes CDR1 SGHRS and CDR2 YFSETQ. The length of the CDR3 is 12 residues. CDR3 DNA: TGCGCCAGCAGCTTCGAGGGAAACACCATATATTTT. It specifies CASSFEGNTIYF.

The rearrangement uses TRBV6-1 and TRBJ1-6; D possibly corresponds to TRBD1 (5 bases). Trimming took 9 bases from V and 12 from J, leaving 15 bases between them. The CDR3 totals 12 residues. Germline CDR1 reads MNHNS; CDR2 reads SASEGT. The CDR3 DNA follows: TGTGCCAGTCTACAGGACCCCTTACCCCTCCACTTT. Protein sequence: CASLQDPLPLHF.

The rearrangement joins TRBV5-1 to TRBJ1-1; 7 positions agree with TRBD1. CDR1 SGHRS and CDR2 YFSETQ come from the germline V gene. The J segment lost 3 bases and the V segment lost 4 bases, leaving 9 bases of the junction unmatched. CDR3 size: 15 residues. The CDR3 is CASSKSIGGDTEAFF. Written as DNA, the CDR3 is TGCGCCAGCAGCAAATCGATAGGGGGCGACACTGAAGCTTTCTTT.

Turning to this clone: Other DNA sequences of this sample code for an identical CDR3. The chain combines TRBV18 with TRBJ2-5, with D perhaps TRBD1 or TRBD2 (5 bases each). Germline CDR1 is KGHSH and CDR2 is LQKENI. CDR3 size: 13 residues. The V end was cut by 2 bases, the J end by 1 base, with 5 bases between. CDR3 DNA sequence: TGTGCCAGCTCACCAGGGACCCAAGAGACCCAGTACTTC. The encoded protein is CASSPGTQETQYF.

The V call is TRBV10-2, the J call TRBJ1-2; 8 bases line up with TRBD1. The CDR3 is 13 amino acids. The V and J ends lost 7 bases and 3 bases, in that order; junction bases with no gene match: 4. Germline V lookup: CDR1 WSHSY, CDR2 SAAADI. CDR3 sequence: CASTKQGDYGYTF. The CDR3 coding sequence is TGCGCCAGCACCAAACAGGGGGACTATGGCTACACCTTC.

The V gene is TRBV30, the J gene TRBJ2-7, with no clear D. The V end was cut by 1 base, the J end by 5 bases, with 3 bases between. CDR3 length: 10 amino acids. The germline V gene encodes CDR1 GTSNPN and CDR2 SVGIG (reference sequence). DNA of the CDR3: TGTGCCTGGAGTGACCACGAGCAGTACTTC. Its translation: CAWSDHEQYF.

CDR3 coding DNA: TGTGCCAGCAGCTACAGGGATGGCTACACCTTC. It is translated as CASSYRDGYTF. This sequence joins TRBV11-2 and TRBJ1-2; D possibly corresponds to TRBD1 (6 bases). The germline V gene encodes CDR1 SGHAT and CDR2 FQNNGV. Between the trimmed V and J ends, which lost 4 bases and 6 bases, there was a span of 6 bases. CDR3 length equals 11 residues.

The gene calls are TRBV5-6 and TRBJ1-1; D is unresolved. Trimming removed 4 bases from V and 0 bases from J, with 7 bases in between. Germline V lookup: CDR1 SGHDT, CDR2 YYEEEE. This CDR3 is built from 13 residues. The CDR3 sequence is CASSHNMNTEAFF. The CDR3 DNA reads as TGTGCCAGCAGCCATAATATGAACACTGAAGCTTTCTTT.

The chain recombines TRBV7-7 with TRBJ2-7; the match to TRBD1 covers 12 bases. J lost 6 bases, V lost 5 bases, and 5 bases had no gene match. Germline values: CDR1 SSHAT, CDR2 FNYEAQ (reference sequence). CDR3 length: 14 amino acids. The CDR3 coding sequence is TGTGCCAGCAGCCCCGGGACAGGGGGCTTCGAGCAGTACTTC. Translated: CASSPGTGGFEQYF.

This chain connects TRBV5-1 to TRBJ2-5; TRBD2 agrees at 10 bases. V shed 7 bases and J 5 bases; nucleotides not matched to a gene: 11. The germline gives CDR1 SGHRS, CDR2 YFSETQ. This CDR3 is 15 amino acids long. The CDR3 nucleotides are TGCGCCAGCTCCTCCCTAGCGGGGGCGAGTGAGACCCAGTACTTC. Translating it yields CASSSLAGASETQYF.

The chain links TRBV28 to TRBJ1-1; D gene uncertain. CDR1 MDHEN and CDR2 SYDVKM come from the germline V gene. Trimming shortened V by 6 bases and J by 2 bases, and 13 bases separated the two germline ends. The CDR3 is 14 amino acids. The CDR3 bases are TGTGCCAGCAGCCTAAGCAATCGAAACACTGAAGCTTTCTTT. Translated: CASSLSNRNTEAFF.

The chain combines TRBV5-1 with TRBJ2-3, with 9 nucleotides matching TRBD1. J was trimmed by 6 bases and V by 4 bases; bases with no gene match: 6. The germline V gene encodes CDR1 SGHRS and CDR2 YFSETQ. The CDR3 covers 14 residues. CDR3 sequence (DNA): TGCGCCAGCAGCATAGGGGACAGGGCGGATACGCAGTATTTT. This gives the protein CASSIGDRADTQYF. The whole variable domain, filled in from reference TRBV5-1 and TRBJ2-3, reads KAGVTQTPRYLIKTRGQQVTLSCSPISGHRSVSWYQQTPGQGLQFLFEYFSETQRNKGNFPGRFSGRQFSNSRSEMNVSTLELGDSALYLCASSIGDRADTQYFGPGTRLTVL.

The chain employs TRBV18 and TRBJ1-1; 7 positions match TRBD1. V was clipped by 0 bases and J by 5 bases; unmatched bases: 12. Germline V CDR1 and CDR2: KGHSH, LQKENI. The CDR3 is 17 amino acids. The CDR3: CASSPPWGGGADTEAFF. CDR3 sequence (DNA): TGTGCCAGCTCACCACCTTGGGGAGGGGGCGCAGATACTGAAGCTTTCTTT.

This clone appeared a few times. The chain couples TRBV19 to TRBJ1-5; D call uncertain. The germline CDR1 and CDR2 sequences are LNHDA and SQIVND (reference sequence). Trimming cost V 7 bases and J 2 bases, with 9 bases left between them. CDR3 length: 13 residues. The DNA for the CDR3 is TGTGCCAGTACATTTTCTGGCAATCAGCCCCAGCATTTT. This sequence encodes CASTFSGNQPQHF.

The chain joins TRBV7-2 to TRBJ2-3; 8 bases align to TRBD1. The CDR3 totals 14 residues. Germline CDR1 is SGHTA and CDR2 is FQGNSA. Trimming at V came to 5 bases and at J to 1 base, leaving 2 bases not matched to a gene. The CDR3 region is CASSLRGRTDTQYF. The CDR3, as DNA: TGTGCCAGCAGCCTCAGGGGGCGCACAGATACGCAGTATTTT. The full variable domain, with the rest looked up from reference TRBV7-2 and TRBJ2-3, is GAGVSQSPSNKVTEKGKDVELRCDPISGHTALYWYRQSLGQGLEFLIYFQGNSAPDKSGLPSDRFSAERTGGSVSTLTIQRTQQEDSAVYLCASSLRGRTDTQYFGPGTRLTVL.

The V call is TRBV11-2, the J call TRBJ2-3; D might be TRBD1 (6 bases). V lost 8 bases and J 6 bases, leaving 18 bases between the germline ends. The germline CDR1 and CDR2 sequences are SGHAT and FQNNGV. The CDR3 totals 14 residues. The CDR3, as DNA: TGTGCCAGCGGCCTCAGGGGATTCGCGGATACGCAGTATTTT. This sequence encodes CASGLRGFADTQYF.

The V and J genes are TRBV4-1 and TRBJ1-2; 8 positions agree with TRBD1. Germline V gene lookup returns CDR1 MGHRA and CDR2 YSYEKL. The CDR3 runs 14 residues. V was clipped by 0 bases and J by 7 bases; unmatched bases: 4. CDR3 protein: CASSQDGTGIGYTF. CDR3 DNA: TGCGCCAGCAGCCAAGATGGGACAGGAATTGGCTACACCTTC.

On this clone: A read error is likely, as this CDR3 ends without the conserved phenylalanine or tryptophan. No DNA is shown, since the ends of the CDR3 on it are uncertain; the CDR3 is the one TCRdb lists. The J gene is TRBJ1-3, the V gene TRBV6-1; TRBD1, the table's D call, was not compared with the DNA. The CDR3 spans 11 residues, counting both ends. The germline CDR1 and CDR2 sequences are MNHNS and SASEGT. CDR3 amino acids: CASSDDRGSSL.